The clone carrying this TCR beta chain was seen only once. The target antigen is unknown. This sample was taken from a study of OX40 agonist ivuxolimab in advanced cancers. V gave up 10 bases and J gave up 5 bases, with 14 bases separating them. The CDR3 runs 13 residues. The germline CDR1 and CDR2 sequences are MNHNS and SASEGT. Study conclusions and caveats: What antigens the expanded peripheral T cells recognized was never established.

Using immunoSEQ multiplex PCR, the repertoire was profiled, and TCRdb retains in-frame clones only, with some absent. The data hold 45,000 to 70,000 clones, with approximately 86% observed a single time. The material was CD4+ or CD8+ T cells sorted from blood, obtained in a trial of the OX40 agonist ivuxolimab. The chain links TRBV6-1 to TRBJ1-4, with a tentative D call TRBD1 (6 bases). This sequence originates from an adult with an advanced solid tumor such as melanoma, head and neck, liver or kidney cancer. The CDR3 sequence is CATQRGVNEKLFF. As DNA, the CDR3 is TGTGCCACACAAAGGGGGGTAAATGAAAAACTGTTTTTT.